The clone carrying this TCR beta chain was seen only a few times. Its antigen is unidentified. The J segment lost 6 bases and the V segment lost 6 bases, leaving 8 bases of the junction unmatched. CDR3 length equals 14 residues. Germline V CDR1 and CDR2: LNHDA, SQIVND (reference sequence). What was sequenced were expressed TCRB transcripts, since all of the isolated RNA had been reverse transcribed. Only in-frame clones appear in the TCRdb table, and some are missing; sequencing was by immunoSEQ multiplex PCR. This table has 160,000 or so clones, approximately 9.1% appearing once. The record originates from a study of beta chain features in type 1 diabetes. Study-level points and caveats: It was possible that PCR favored shorter templates, equally so in patients and controls. The study found that naive, central memory and Treg TCRB repertoires appeared more similar in patients than in healthy donors. Any HLA effect on TCRB rearrangement was left unresolved by small sub-analyses. Shortening of TCRB CDR3s, moderate but significant, appeared in all four CD4+ subsets of Type 1 diabetes patients.

The sequence came from a woman aged 25 to 39 with type 1 diabetes. Sample: central memory CD4+ T cells from blood. The chain recombines TRBV19 with TRBJ2-3, with TRBD2 matching 8 bases. CDR3 sequence: CASREAGVRDTQYF. The CDR3 region has the DNA TGTGCCAGTAGGGAAGCGGGAGTGAGGGATACGCAGTATTTT.